This passage covers 4 T cell receptor beta chains from one sample sequenced in a study of blood T cell repertoires in COVID-19. Clones were sequenced by immunoSEQ multiplex PCR, and TCRdb holds only the in-frame ones, with some missing. The sample records about 150,000 clones, more than 75% being singletons. Material for sequencing was peripheral blood. These receptors were taken from a man aged 45-60 years who had recovered from COVID-19.

J is TRBJ2-1 and V is TRBV7-6; TRBD1 matches at 7 bases. The CDR3 runs to 15 residues. The germline gives CDR1 SGHVS, CDR2 FNYEAQ. Trimming removed 4 bases from V and 5 bases from J; junction bases left unmatched: 8. In DNA form, the CDR3 reads TGTGCCAGCAGCTCCCAAGGGGACAGTGACAATGAGCAGTTCTTC. Translating gives CASSSQGDSDNEQFF.

The rearrangement joins TRBV18 to TRBJ2-7, with 10 bases lining up with TRBD2. This CDR3 comprises 15 residues. Per the germline V gene, CDR1 is KGHSH and CDR2 is LQKENI. With V trimmed by 4 bases and J by 2 bases, 5 bases remained unmatched. DNA for the CDR3: TGTGCCAGCTCACAAAGCGGGGGGGGACCCTACGAGCAGTACTTC. It encodes CASSQSGGGPYEQYF.

V is TRBV9 and J is TRBJ1-1; tentative D call: TRBD1 (6 bases). Germline lookup yields CDR1 SGDLS and CDR2 YYNGEE. This CDR3 spans 14 amino acids. V was shortened by 0 bases and J by 5 bases, with 11 bases between the two germline ends. CDR3 region: CASSVAGAQTEAFF. In DNA, the CDR3 is TGTGCCAGCAGCGTAGCAGGGGCGCAGACTGAAGCTTTCTTT.

The V and J genes are TRBV6-1 and TRBJ2-7; TRBD2 agrees at 9 bases. This CDR3 region has 15 residues. The ends lost 1 base at V and 4 bases at J; junction bases unmatched: 5. Germline V lookup: CDR1 MNHNS, CDR2 SASEGT. The CDR3, as DNA: TGTGCCAGCAGTGAAGGACTAGCGGTCGTGTACGAGCAGTACTTC. Translated, it gives CASSEGLAVVYEQYF.